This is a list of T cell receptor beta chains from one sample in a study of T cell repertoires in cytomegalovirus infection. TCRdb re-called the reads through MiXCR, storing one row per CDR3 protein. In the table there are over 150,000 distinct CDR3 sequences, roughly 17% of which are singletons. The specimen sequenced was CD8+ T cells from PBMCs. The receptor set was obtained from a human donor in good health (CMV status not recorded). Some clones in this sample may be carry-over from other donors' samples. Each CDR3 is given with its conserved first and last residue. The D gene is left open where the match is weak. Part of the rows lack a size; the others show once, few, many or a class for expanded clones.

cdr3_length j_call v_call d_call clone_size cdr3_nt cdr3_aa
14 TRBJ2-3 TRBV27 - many TGTGCCAGCAGTTTATCGACACTCACAGATACGCAGTATTTT CASSLSTLTDTQYF
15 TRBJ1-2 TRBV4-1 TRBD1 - TGCGCCAGCAGCCAAGAGGGGACAGGGAACTATGGCTACACCTTC CASSQEGTGNYGYTF
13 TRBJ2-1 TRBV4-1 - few TGCGCCAGCAGCCAAGAAACCGTCAATGAGCAGTTCTTC CASSQETVNEQFF
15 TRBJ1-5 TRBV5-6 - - TGTGCCAGCAGCCTGGGACGGGCCTTAGGGCAGCCCCAGCATTTT CASSLGRALGQPQHF
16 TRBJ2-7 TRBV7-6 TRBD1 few TGTGCCAGCAGCTTATCCAGGACAGGGGACTCCTACGAGCAGTACTTC CASSLSRTGDSYEQYF
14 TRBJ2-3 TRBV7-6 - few TGTGCCAGCAGCTTAGGTGGGACGACAGATACGCAGTATTTT CASSLGGTTDTQYF
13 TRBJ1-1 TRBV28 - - TGTGCCAGCAGGAGGAAGGGGGACACTGAAGCTTTCTTT CASRRKGDTEAFF
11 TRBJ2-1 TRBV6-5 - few TGTGCCAGCCCCTCGGCAGTTGAGCAGTTCTTC CASPSAVEQFF
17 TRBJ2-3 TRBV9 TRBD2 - TGTGCCAGCAGCGAACGTGGGACTACCTCTAGCACAGATACGCAGTATTTT CASSERGTTSSTDTQYF
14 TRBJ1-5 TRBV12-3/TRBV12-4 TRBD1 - TGTGCCAGCAGTGGATGGACAGGGGGTCAGCCCCAGCATTTT CASSGWTGGQPQHF
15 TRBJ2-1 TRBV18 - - TGTGCCAGCTCATCGCCTTTACAGAGCAACAATGAGCAGTTCTTC CASSSPLQSNNEQFF
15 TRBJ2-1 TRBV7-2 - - TGTGCCAGCAGCTTACCGGAGCGACTAGACAATGAGCAGTTCTTC CASSLPERLDNEQFF
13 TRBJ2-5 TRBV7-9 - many TGTGCCAGCAGCTCTGGGAGAGGGGAGACCCAGTACTTC CASSSGRGETQYF
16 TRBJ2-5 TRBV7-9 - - TGTGCCAGCAGCTACCGTCAGGGACCCATAAGAGAGACCCAGTACTTC CASSYRQGPIRETQYF
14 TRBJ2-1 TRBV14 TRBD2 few TGTGCCAGCAGCCTGGGACTAGCGAAAGGAGAGCAGTTCTTC CASSLGLAKGEQFF
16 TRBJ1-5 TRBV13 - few TGTGCCAGCAGCCTAGGCTGGGGGAGCGACAATCAGCCCCAGCATTTT CASSLGWGSDNQPQHF
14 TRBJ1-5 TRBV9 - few TGTGCCAGCGGGGAGGGAGGCAGCAATCAGCCCCAGCATTTT CASGEGGSNQPQHF
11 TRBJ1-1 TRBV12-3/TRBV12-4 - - TGTGCCAGCAGTTTAGGAGGATGGGCTTTCTTT CASSLGGWAFF
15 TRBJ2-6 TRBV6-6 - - TGTGCCAGCAGTTACGGGGTCTCTGGGGCCAACGTCCTGACTTTC CASSYGVSGANVLTF
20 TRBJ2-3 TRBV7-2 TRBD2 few TGTGCCAGCAGCTTACCCCGGGAGGTAGCGGGGGGCCGCAGCACAGATACGCAGTATTTT CASSLPREVAGGRSTDTQYF
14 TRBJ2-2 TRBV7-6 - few TGTGCCAGCAGCCCCGAAGCCCCCGTCGGGGAGCTGTTTTTT CASSPEAPVGELFF
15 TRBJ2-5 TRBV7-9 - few TGTGCCAGCAGCTTTTTGCTGGGCAGCCAAGAGACCCAGTACTTC CASSFLLGSQETQYF
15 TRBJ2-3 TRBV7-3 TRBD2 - TGTGCCAGCAGCGGGACTAGCGGGGCGACAGATACGCAGTATTTT CASSGTSGATDTQYF
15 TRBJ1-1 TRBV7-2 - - TGTGCCAGCAGCTTAGCTTTCGGGGATTGGACTGAAGCTTTCTTT CASSLAFGDWTEAFF
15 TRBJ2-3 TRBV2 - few TGTGCCACCCCCCTGGACAGATTGGAGGCAGATACGCAGTATTTT CATPLDRLEADTQYF
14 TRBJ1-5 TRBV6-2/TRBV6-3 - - TGTGCCAGCAGTTACACAGGCTATAATCAGCCCCAGCATTTT CASSYTGYNQPQHF
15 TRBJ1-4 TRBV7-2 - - TGTGCCAGCAGCTTAGTAGGGTTTGGGGATGAAAAACTGTTTTTT CASSLVGFGDEKLFF
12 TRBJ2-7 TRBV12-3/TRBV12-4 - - TGTGCCAGCAGTTTTGCCGGGGACGAGCAGTACTTC CASSFAGDEQYF
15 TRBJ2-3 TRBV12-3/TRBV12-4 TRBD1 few TGTGCCAGCAGTCCCGGACAGGGGGCACCAGATACGCAGTATTTT CASSPGQGAPDTQYF
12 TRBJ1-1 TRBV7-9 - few TGTGCCACTCTGACAGGGAACACTGAAGCTTTCTTT CATLTGNTEAFF
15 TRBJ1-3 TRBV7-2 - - TGTGCCAGCAGCCCGACATCCTATAATGGAAACACCATATATTTT CASSPTSYNGNTIYF
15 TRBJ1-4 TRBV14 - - TGTGCCAGCAGCCAAGACAGGGGAAGGAATGAAAAACTGTTTTTT CASSQDRGRNEKLFF
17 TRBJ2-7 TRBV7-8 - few TGTGCCAGCAGCTTTTTCCGGGAACAATCGTCAACCTACGAGCAGTACTTC CASSFFREQSSTYEQYF
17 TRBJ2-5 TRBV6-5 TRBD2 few TGTGCCAGCAGTGGGGACGGGACTAGCGACGGGATCGAGACCCAGTACTTC CASSGDGTSDGIETQYF
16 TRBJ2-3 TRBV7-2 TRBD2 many TGTGCCAGCAGCTTAGAAGCGGGGGGTAACACAGATACGCAGTATTTT CASSLEAGGNTDTQYF
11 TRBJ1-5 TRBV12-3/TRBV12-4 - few TGTGCCAGCAGTCACAATCAGCCCCAGCATTTT CASSHNQPQHF
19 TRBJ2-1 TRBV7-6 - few TGTGCCAGCAGCTTAGCGTTGCACGGCATTCAAAGCTCCTACAATGAGCAGTTCTTC CASSLALHGIQSSYNEQFF